These 22 T cell receptor beta chains originate from one sample sequenced in a study of graft-versus-host responses after intestinal transplantation. This table comes from immunoSEQ multiplex PCR, and its TCRdb copy is limited to in-frame clones, with some not included. The table shows roughly 17,000 clones, with approximately 89% occurring only once. Sequenced here: bone marrow, sampled around 120 days after transplant. All receptors derive from a human patient who received an intestinal transplant, so some T cells may come from the graft donor.

The V gene is TRBV4-1, the J gene TRBJ1-5; D uncertain. The CDR3 is 14 amino acids. The germline gives CDR1 MGHRA, CDR2 YSYEKL. Trimming stripped 1 base from V and 6 bases from J, with 10 bases between. Here the CDR3 DNA reads TGCGCCAGCAGCCAAGGGTGGGCAGGTCAGCCCCAGCATTTT. Its protein is CASSQGWAGQPQHF.

This clone was recorded many times. This chain links TRBV5-8 with TRBJ2-2; no clear D gene. Germline assignment: CDR1 SGHTS and CDR2 YDEGEE. Trimming stripped 4 bases from V and 5 bases from J, with 6 bases between. The CDR3 totals 12 residues. The CDR3 nucleotides are TGTGCCAGCAGCGGCTGGACCGGGGAGCTGTTTTTT. Protein: CASSGWTGELFF.

V is TRBV19 and J is TRBJ1-4; no reliable D call. This CDR3 has 14 amino acids. The germline CDR1 and CDR2 sequences are LNHDA and SQIVND (reference sequence). V shed 3 bases and J shed 2 bases, with 7 bases lying between them. As DNA, the CDR3 is TGTGCCAGTAGTATTACGGTGACTAATGAAAAACTGTTTTTT. Its translation is CASSITVTNEKLFF.

V and J are TRBV6-9 and TRBJ1-5, with D possibly TRBD1 on 5 matching bases. V shed 3 bases and J shed 7 bases, with 13 bases lying between them. The CDR3 has 14 residues. Germline loops: CDR1 MNHGY, CDR2 SVAAGI. CDR3 DNA: TGTGCCAGCAGTTACTCTGGGGGGGTACAGCCCCAGCATTTT. It yields the protein CASSYSGGVQPQHF.

The sample holds a few counts of this clone. The chain combines TRBV28 with TRBJ1-1, with TRBD1 identical over 7 bases. Trimming cost V 6 bases and J 0 bases; bases outside gene matches: 4. The CDR3 runs 14 residues. Germline CDR1 MDHEN, CDR2 SYDVKM. CDR3 residues: CASRPGTVNTEAFF. CDR3 DNA: TGTGCCAGCAGGCCCGGGACAGTGAACACTGAAGCTTTCTTT.

The chain uses TRBV7-9 and TRBJ2-3; 7 bases map to TRBD2. Germline V lookup: CDR1 SEHNR, CDR2 FQNEAQ (reference sequence). J was trimmed by 6 bases and V by 2 bases; bases with no gene match: 11. CDR3 length: 16 amino acids. In nucleotides, the CDR3 is TGTGCCAGCAGCTTACGGAGCGGGAAATTGTCTGATACGCAGTATTTT. It codes for CASSLRSGKLSDTQYF.

The chain joins TRBV18 to TRBJ2-4; TRBD2 aligns across 13 bases. This CDR3 has 18 residues. The germline CDR1 and CDR2 sequences are KGHSH and LQKENI. V lost 3 bases and J lost 4; bases outside the gene matches: 9. The CDR3 region has the DNA TGTGCCAGCTCACCCCAACTAGCGGGAGGGACCTCAAAAAACATTCAGTACTTC. It specifies CASSPQLAGGTSKNIQYF.

V usage is TRBV6-1 and J usage is TRBJ1-2; D ambiguous. Germline V gene data show CDR1 as MNHNS and CDR2 as SASEGT. The CDR3 length is 12 residues. V lost 4 bases to trimming and J lost 10 bases, with 13 bases between them. CDR3: CASSGGLNDYTF. The CDR3 DNA reads TGTGCCAGCAGTGGAGGTCTCAATGACTACACCTTC.

The J gene is TRBJ2-7, the V gene TRBV10-3; possibly TRBD2 for D (6 bases). The V gene lost 7 bases and the J gene lost 3 bases, with 10 bases spanning the gap. The germline V gene encodes CDR1 ENHRY and CDR2 SYGVKD. The CDR3 runs to 12 residues. This CDR3 reads CAIKNSGYEQYF. CDR3 DNA sequence: TGTGCCATCAAAAATAGCGGCTACGAGCAGTACTTC.

This chain uses TRBV28 with TRBJ2-7; possible D gene TRBD1, 6 bases. Germline V gene sequence: CDR1 MDHEN, CDR2 SYDVKM. The CDR3 is 15 amino acids. V lost 6 bases and J 1 base, leaving 16 bases between the germline ends. CDR3: CASSPRQVRSYEQYF. The CDR3 nucleotides are TGTGCCAGCAGCCCCAGACAGGTCCGGTCCTACGAGCAGTACTTC.

In its sample, this clone was seen once. This CDR3 reads CASNKNGQDTEAFF. CDR3 sequence (DNA): TGTGCCAGCAACAAAAATGGACAGGACACTGAAGCTTTCTTT. This rearrangement joins TRBV9 to TRBJ1-1, with 7 bases that match TRBD1. The V gene's germline CDR1 is SGDLS and CDR2 YYNGEE. The CDR3 covers 14 residues. Trimming removed 6 bases from V and 3 bases from J; junction bases left unmatched: 8. The variable domain in full, completed from reference TRBV9 and TRBJ1-1, reads DSGVTQTPKHLITATGQRVTLRCSPRSGDLSVYWYQQSLDQGLQFLIQYYNGEERAKGNILERFSAQQFPDLHSELNLSSLELGDSALYFCASNKNGQDTEAFFGQGTRLTVV.

The chain has TRBV5-6 and TRBJ2-7, with a weak D call TRBD2 (5 bases). V lost 1 base and J 1 base, leaving 9 bases between the germline ends. Germline V lookup: CDR1 SGHDT, CDR2 YYEEEE. The CDR3 sequence is 14 residues long. The CDR3 region is CASSLWTPSYEQYF. For the CDR3, the DNA is TGTGCCAGCAGCTTGTGGACTCCTTCCTACGAGCAGTACTTC.

The chain uses TRBV5-4 and TRBJ1-6; D is unresolved. CDR1 is SGHNT, CDR2 YYREEE, per germline (reference sequence). Trimming stripped 0 bases from V and 5 bases from J, with 6 bases between. This CDR3 has 14 residues. The CDR3 bases are TGTGCCAGCAGCTTGGGGACGGATAATTCACCCCTCCACTTT. It yields the protein CASSLGTDNSPLHF.

This sequence joins TRBV6-9 and TRBJ1-2; D is uncertain. The V end was cut by 3 bases, the J end by 3 bases, with 17 bases between. Germline loops: CDR1 MNHGY, CDR2 SVAAGI. The CDR3 loop spans 16 amino acids. The CDR3 is CASSYTDGGMYYGYTF. CDR3 bases: TGTGCCAGCAGTTACACCGACGGCGGCATGTACTATGGCTACACCTTC.

V is TRBV9 and J is TRBJ2-1; TRBD2 matches 7 bases. J lost 3 bases, V lost 4 bases, and 4 bases had no gene match. Per germline, CDR1 SGDLS and CDR2 YYNGEE. The CDR3 totals 14 residues. Written as DNA, the CDR3 is TGTGCCAGCAGCCTCGGGACTATCTACAATGAGCAGTTCTTC. The encoded protein is CASSLGTIYNEQFF.

As concerns this clone: The junction departs from the called germline gene at one end, perhaps through a read error. The chain links TRBV19 to TRBJ1-2; D is unresolved. This CDR3 spans 15 amino acids. Per germline, CDR1 LNHDA and CDR2 SQIVND (reference sequence). CDR3 region: CSSSMTPSAPYGYTF. As DNA, the CDR3 is TGTTCCAGTAGTATGACTCCTTCGGCCCCCTATGGCTACACCTTC.

The rearrangement uses TRBV7-9 and TRBJ1-2; D gene unclear. The V end lost 3 bases, the J end lost 3 bases, and 8 bases lay between the germline ends. Germline lookup yields CDR1 SEHNR and CDR2 FQNEAQ (reference sequence). This CDR3 comprises 13 residues. The CDR3 here is CASSLEEDYGYTF. The CDR3 DNA reads as TGTGCCAGCAGCTTGGAGGAGGACTATGGCTACACCTTC.

This rearrangement joins TRBV19 to TRBJ1-1, with a possible D match to TRBD1 (5 bases). Trimming cost V 3 bases and J 0 bases, with 8 bases left between them. Germline loops: CDR1 LNHDA, CDR2 SQIVND (reference sequence). The CDR3 has 14 residues. The CDR3 nucleotides are TGTGCCAGTAGTATCGAGGGGATGAACACTGAAGCTTTCTTT. Encoded protein: CASSIEGMNTEAFF.

V gene TRBV21-1 combines with J gene TRBJ2-2. TRBV21-1 is an annotated pseudogene. The CDR3 has 19 amino acids. CDR3 sequence: CASSKGSPARGSFLGELFF. CDR3 coding DNA: TGTGCCAGCAGCAAAGGAAGCCCGGCGAGGGGCTCATTCCTTGGGGAGCTGTTTTTT.

This chain links TRBV28 with TRBJ2-2; 10 nucleotides line up with TRBD2. The ends lost 9 bases at V and 7 bases at J; junction bases unmatched: 5. Germline CDR1 and CDR2: MDHEN and SYDVKM. This CDR3 has 13 amino acids. DNA of the CDR3: TGTGCCAGTTTAGCGGGAGGTCTCGGGGAGCTGTTTTTT. Protein sequence: CASLAGGLGELFF.

The CDR3 region is CASSRTGDNSPLHF. In DNA form, the CDR3 reads TGTGCCAGCAGTAGGACAGGGGATAATTCACCCCTCCACTTT. The rearrangement uses TRBV6-4 and TRBJ1-6, with 9 bases that match TRBD1. CDR1 and CDR2 from the germline V gene are MRHNA and SNTAGT. The CDR3 consists of 14 residues. J lost 5 bases, V lost 5 bases, and 1 base had no gene match.

The rearrangement links TRBV7-2 to TRBJ2-3; D is unclear. Per the germline V gene, CDR1 is SGHTA and CDR2 is FQGNSA. The germline V and J ends were trimmed by 3 bases and 0 bases, with 10 bases remaining between them. This CDR3 contains 15 residues. The CDR3 reads CASSLFGASTDTQYF. The CDR3 region has the DNA TGTGCCAGCAGCTTGTTTGGTGCTAGCACAGATACGCAGTATTTT.